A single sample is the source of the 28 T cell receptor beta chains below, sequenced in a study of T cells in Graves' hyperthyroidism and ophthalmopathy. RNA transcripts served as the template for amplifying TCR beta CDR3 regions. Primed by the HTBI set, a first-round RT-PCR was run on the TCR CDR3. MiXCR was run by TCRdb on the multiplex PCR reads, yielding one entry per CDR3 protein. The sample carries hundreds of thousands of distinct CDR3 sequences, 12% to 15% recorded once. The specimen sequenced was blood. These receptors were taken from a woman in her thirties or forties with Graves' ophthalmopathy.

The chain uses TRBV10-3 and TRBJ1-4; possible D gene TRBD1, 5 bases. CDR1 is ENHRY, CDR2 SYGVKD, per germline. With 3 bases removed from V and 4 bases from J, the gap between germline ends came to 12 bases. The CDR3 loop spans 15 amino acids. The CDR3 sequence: CAISERSRDNEKLFF. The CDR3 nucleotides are TGTGCCATCAGTGAAAGATCCAGGGATAATGAAAAACTGTTTTTT.

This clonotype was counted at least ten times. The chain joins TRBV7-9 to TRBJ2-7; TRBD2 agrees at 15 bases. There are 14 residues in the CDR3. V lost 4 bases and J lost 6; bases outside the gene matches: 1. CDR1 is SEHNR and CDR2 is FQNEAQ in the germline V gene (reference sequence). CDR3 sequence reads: CASSWTSGGVEQYF. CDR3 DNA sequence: TGTGCCAGCAGCTGGACTAGCGGGGGGGTCGAGCAGTACTTC.

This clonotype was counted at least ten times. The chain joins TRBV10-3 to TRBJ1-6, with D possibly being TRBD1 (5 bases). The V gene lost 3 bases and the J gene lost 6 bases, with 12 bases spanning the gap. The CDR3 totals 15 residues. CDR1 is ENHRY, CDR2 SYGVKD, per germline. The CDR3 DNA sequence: TGTGCCATCAGTGAAGGGACGGGACGTAATTCACCCCTCCACTTT. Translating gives CAISEGTGRNSPLHF.

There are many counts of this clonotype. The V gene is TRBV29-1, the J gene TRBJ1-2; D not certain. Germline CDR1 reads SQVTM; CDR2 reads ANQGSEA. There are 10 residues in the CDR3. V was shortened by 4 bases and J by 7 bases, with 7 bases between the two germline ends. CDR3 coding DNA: TGCAGCGTTGCGCAGAGTGGCTACACCTTC. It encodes CSVAQSGYTF.

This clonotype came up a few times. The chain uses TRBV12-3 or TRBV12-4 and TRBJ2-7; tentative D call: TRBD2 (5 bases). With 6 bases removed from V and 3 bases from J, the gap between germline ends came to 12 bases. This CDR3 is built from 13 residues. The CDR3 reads CASSQRPIYEQYF. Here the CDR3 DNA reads TGTGCCAGCAGCCAGCGGCCGATCTACGAGCAGTACTTC.

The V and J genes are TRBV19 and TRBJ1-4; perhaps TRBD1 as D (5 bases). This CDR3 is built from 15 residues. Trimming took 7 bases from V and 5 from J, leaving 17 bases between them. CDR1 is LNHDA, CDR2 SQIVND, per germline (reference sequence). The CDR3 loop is CASINLRDRNEKLFF. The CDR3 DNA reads TGTGCCAGTATTAACCTCCGGGACCGGAATGAAAAACTGTTTTTT.

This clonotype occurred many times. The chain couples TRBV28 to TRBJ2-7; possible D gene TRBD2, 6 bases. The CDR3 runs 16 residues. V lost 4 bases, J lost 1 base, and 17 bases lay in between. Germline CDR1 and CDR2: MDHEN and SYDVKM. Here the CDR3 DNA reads TGTGCCAGCAGTTCTCCCGCGGGGAAAAGGTCCTACGAGCAGTACTTC. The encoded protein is CASSSPAGKRSYEQYF.

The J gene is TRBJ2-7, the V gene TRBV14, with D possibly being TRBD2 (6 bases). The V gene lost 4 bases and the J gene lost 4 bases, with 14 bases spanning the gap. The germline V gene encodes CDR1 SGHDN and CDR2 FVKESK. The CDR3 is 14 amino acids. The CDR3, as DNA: TGTGCCAGCAGCCCCCCGGGACTCTCATACGAGCAGTACTTC. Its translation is CASSPPGLSYEQYF.

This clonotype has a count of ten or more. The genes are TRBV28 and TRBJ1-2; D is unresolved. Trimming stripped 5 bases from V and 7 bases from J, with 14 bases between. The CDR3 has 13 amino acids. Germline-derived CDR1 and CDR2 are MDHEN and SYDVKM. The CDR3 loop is CASSPPAPFGYTF. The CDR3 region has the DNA TGTGCCAGCAGTCCCCCCGCCCCTTTTGGCTACACCTTC.

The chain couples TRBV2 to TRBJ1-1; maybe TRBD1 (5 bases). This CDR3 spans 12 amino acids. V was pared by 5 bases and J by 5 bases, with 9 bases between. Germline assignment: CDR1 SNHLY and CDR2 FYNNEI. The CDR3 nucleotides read TGTGCCAGCAGTTTCCGACAGACTGAAGCTTTCTTT. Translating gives CASSFRQTEAFF.

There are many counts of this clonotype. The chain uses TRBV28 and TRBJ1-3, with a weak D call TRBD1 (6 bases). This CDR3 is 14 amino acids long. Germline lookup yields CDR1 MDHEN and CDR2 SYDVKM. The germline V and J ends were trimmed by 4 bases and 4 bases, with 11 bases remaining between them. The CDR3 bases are TGTGCCAGCAGTTCCAGGGGTATGGGAAACACCATATATTTT. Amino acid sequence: CASSSRGMGNTIYF.

The CDR3 is CASSQVGPANGNTGELFF. The DNA of the CDR3 is TGCGCCAGCAGCCAAGTAGGCCCAGCGAACGGCAACACCGGGGAGCTGTTTTTT. The chain combines TRBV4-1 with TRBJ2-2; D remains ambiguous. Germline V CDR1 and CDR2: MGHRA, YSYEKL. CDR3 length equals 18 residues. Trimming stripped 1 base from V and 2 bases from J, with 17 bases between.

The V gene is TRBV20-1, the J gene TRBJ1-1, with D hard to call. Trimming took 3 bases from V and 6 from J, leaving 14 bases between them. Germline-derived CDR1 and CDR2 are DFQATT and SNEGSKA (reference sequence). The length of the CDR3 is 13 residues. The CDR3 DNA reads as TGCAGTGCTAGTATTCAGCTCGGCGCTGAAGCTTTCTTT. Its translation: CSASIQLGAEAFF.

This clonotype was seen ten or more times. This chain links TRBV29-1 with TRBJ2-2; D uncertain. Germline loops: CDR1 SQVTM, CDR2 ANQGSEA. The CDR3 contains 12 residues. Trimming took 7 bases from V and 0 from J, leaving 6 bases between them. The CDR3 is CSATPNTGELFF. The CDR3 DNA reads TGCAGCGCTACACCGAACACCGGGGAGCTGTTTTTT.

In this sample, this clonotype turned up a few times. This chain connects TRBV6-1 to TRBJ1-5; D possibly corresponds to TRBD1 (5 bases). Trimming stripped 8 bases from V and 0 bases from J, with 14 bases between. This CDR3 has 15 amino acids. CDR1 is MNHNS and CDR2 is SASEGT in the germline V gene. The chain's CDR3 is CASAPGRNSNQPQHF. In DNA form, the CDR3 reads TGTGCCAGCGCCCCAGGGAGGAATAGCAATCAGCCCCAGCATTTT.

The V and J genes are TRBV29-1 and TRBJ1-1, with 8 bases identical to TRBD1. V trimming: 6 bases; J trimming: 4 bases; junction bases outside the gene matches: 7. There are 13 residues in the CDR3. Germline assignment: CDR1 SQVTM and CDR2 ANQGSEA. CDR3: CSVGTGGITEAFF. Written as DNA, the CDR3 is TGCAGCGTAGGGACAGGTGGGATCACTGAAGCTTTCTTT.

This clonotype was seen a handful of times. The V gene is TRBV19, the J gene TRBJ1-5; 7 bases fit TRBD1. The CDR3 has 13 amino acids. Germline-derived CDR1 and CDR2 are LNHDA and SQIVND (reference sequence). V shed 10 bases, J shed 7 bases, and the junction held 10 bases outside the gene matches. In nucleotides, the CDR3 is TGTGCCACCGCCGACAGGGTATACCAGCCCCAGCATTTT. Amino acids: CATADRVYQPQHF.

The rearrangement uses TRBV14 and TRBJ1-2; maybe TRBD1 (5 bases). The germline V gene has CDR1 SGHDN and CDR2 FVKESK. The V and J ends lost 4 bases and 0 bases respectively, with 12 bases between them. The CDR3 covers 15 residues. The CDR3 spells CASSPVRGSNYGYTF. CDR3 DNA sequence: TGTGCCAGCAGCCCAGTTCGGGGGTCTAACTATGGCTACACCTTC.

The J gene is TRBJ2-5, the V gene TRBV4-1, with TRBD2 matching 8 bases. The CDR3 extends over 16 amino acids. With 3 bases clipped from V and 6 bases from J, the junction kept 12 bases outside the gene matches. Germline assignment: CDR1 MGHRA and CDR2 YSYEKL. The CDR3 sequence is CASSQEQASGPKTQYF. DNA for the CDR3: TGCGCCAGCAGCCAGGAGCAGGCTAGCGGGCCGAAGACCCAGTACTTC.

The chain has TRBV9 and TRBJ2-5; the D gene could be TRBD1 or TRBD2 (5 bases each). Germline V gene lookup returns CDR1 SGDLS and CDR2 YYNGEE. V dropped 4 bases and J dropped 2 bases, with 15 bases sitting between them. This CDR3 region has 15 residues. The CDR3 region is CASSQDGTPQETQYF. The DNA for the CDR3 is TGTGCCAGCAGCCAGGACGGGACCCCACAAGAGACCCAGTACTTC.

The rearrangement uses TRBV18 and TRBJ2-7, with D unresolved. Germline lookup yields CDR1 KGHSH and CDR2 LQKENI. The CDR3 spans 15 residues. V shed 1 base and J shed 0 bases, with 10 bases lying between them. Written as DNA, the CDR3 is TGTGCCAGCTCACCACGGTCAGGTGTCTCCTACGAGCAGTACTTC. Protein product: CASSPRSGVSYEQYF.

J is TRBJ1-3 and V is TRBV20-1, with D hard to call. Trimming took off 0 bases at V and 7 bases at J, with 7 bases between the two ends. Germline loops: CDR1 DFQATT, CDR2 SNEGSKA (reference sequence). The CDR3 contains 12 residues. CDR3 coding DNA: TGCAGTGCTAGAGACGGGCCCAACACCATATATTTT. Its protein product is CSARDGPNTIYF.

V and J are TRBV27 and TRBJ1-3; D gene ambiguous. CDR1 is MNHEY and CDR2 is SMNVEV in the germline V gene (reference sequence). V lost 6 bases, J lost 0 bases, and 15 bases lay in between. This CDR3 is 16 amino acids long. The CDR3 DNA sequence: TGTGCCAGCAGCTCCGGAGAAGGGATCTCTGGAAACACCATATATTTT. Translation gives CASSSGEGISGNTIYF.

CDR3 sequence reads: CASSIGGSITEAFF. As DNA, the CDR3 is TGTGCCAGCAGCATTGGGGGCAGTATCACTGAAGCTTTCTTT. V usage is TRBV7-8 and J usage is TRBJ1-1, with a possible D match to TRBD1 (6 bases). Germline V gene lookup returns CDR1 SGHVS and CDR2 FQNEAQ. The V end lost 5 bases, the J end lost 4 bases, and 14 bases lay between the germline ends. The CDR3 runs to 14 residues. The entire variable domain, with the rest obtained from reference TRBV7-8 and TRBJ1-1, is as follows: GAGVSQSPRYKVAKRGQDVALRCDPISGHVSLFWYQQALGQGPEFLTYFQNEAQLDKSGLPSDRFFAERPEGSVSTLKIQRTQQEDSAVYLCASSIGGSITEAFFGQGTRLTVV.

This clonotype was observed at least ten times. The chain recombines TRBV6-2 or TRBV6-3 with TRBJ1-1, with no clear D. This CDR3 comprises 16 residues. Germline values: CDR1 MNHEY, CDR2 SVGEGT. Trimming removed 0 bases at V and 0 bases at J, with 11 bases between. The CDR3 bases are TGTGCCAGCAGTTACTCGTGGACGGCCATGAACACTGAAGCTTTCTTT. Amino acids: CASSYSWTAMNTEAFF.

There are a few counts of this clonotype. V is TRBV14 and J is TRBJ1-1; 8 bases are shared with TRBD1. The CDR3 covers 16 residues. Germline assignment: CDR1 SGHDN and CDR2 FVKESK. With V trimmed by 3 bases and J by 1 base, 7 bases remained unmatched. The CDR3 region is CASSHRTGTGNTEAFF. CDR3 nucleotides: TGTGCCAGCAGCCATAGAACCGGGACAGGGAACACTGAAGCTTTCTTT.

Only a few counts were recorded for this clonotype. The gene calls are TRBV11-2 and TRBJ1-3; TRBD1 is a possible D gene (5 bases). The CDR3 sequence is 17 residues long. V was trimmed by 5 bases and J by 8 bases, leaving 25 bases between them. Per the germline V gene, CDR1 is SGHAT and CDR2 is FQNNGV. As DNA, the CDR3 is TGTGCCAGCAGCATGGGTCCCCGGGGGTTGGGGATTGACACCATATATTTT. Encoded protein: CASSMGPRGLGIDTIYF.

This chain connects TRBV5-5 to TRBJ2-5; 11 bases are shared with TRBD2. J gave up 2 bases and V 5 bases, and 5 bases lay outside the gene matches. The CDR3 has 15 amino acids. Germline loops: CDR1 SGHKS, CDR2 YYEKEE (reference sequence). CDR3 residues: CASSWGLAVQETQYF. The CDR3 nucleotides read TGTGCCAGCAGTTGGGGACTAGCGGTTCAAGAGACCCAGTACTTC. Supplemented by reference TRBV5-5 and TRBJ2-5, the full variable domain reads DAGVTQSPTHLIKTRGQQVTLRCSPISGHKSVSWYQQVLGQGPQFIFQYYEKEERGRGNFPDRFSARQFPNYSSELNVNALLLGDSALYLCASSWGLAVQETQYFGPGTRLLVL.